The TCR beta chain under discussion was sequenced for a study of blood T cell repertoires in COVID-19. About the research overall: Sources were T cells, B-cell-depleted T cells, or PBMCs; the material itself was cDNA or gDNA.

In the source study's methods: Estimation of nucleated cell counts was performed using reference gene primer amplification. Assay: immunoSEQ multiplex PCR; the TCRdb copy retains only in-frame clones and omits some. The V and J calls and the clone size are those of that table, but D and trimming were determined from the DNA. The sample has roughly 200,000 clones, over 70% seen once. The V gene end was trimmed by 8 bases and the J gene end by 1 base; junction bases not matched to a gene: 6. In germline, CDR1 is SNHLY, CDR2 FYNNEI. CDR3 length equals 15 residues. Specimen: peripheral blood. This chain connects TRBV2 to TRBJ2-2; 8 bases are a match to TRBD2. The sequence derives from a man aged 60 to 69 with acute or convalescent COVID-19. In DNA form, the CDR3 reads TGTGCCAGCGGGGGGAGCGGGGGGAACACCGGGGAGCTGTTTTTT. Residues: CASGGSGGNTGELFF.